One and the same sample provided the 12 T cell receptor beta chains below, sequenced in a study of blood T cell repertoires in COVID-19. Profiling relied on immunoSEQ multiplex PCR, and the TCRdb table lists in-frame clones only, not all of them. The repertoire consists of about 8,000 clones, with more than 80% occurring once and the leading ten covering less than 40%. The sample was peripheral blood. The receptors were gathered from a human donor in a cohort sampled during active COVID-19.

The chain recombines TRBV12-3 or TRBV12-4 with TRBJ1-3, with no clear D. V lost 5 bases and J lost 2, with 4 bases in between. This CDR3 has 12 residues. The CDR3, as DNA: TGTGCCAGCAGTATAACTGGAAACACCATATATTTT. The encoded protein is CASSITGNTIYF.

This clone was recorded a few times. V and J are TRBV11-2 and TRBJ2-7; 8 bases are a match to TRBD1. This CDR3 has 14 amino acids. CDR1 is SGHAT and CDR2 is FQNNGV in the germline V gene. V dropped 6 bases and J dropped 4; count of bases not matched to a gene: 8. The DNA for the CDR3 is TGTGCCAGCAGTCTGACAGGGGCGAAGTACGAGCAGTACTTC. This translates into CASSLTGAKYEQYF.

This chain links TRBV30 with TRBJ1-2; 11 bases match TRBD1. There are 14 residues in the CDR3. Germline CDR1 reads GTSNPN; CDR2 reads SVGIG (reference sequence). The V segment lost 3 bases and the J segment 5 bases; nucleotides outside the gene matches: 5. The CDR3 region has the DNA TGTGCCTGGAGGGGGACAGGGGGATTGTATGGCTACACCTTC. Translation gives CAWRGTGGLYGYTF.

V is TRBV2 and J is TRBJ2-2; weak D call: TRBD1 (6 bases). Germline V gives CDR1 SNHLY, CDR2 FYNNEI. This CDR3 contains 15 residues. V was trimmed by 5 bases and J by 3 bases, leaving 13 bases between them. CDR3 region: CASSNTGLDTGELFF. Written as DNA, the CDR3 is TGTGCCAGCAGTAACACAGGGTTGGACACCGGGGAGCTGTTTTTT.

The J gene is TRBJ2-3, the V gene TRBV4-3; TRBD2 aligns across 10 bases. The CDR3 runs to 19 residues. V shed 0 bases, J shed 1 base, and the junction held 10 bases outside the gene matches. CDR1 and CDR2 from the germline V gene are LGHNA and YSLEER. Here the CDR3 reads CASSQEPILLAGGTDTQYF. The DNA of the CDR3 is TGCGCCAGCAGCCAAGAACCTATCCTCCTAGCGGGGGGCACAGATACGCAGTATTTT.

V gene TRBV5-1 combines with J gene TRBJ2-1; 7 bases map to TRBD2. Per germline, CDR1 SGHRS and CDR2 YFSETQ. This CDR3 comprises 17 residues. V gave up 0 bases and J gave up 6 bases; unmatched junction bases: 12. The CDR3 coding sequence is TGCGCCAGCAGCTTGGAGAGCGGGGCCCCCCTGTCCAATGAGCAGTTCTTC. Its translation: CASSLESGAPLSNEQFF.

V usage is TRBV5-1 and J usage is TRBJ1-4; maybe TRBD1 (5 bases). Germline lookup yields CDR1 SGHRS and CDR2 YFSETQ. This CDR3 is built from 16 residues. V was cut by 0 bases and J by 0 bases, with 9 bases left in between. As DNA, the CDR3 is TGCGCCAGCAGCTTGGGGACAATTTCAACTAATGAAAAACTGTTTTTT. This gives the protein CASSLGTISTNEKLFF.

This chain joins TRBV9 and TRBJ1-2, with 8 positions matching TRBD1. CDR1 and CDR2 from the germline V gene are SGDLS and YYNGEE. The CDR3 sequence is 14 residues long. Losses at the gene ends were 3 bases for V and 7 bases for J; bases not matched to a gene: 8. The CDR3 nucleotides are TGTGCCAGCAGCGCCAGGACAGGGCCGGGTGGCTACACCTTC. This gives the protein CASSARTGPGGYTF.

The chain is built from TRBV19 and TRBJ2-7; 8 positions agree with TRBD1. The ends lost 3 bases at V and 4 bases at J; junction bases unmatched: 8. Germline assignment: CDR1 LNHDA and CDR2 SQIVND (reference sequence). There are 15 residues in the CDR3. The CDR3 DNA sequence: TGTGCCAGTAGTATCAAAGGACAGGGTGGTTACGAGCAGTACTTC. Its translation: CASSIKGQGGYEQYF.

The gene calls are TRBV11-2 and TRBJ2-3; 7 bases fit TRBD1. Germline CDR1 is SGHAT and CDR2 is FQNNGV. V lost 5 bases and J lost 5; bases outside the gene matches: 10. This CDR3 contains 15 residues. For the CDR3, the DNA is TGTGCCAGCAGCGGGACCGGGACAGTCGTAGATACGCAGTATTTT. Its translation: CASSGTGTVVDTQYF.

The CDR3 spells CASSRQGGTEAFF. As DNA, the CDR3 is TGCGCCAGCAGTCGGCAGGGCGGCACTGAAGCTTTCTTT. The chain recombines TRBV5-1 with TRBJ1-1, with D possibly TRBD1 on 5 matching bases. With 5 bases removed from V and 4 bases from J, the gap between germline ends came to 12 bases. Germline CDR1 and CDR2: SGHRS and YFSETQ. The CDR3 consists of 13 residues.

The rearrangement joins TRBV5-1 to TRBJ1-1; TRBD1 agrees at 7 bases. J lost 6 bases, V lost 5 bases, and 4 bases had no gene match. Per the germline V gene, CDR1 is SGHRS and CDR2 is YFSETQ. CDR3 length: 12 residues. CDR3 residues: CASSRQGSEAFF. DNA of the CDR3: TGCGCCAGCAGTCGACAGGGTTCTGAAGCTTTCTTT.